The sequence of this T cell receptor (beta chain) was determined in a study of blood T cell repertoires in COVID-19. CDR1 and CDR2 from the germline V gene are KGHDR and SFDVKD. The length of the CDR3 is 18 residues. V lost 4 bases and J 4 bases, leaving 21 bases between the germline ends. Methods used by the authors: For nucleated cells, counts were estimated from reference gene primer amplification. Assay used: immunoSEQ multiplex PCR; TCRdb lists only in-frame clones, some missing. V and J calls and clone size follow that table, whereas D and trimming were derived from the DNA. The table shows 100,000 to 150,000 clones, with more than 85% occurring only once. The Seattle patients, enrolled during active infection, were followed longitudinally.

The sequence came from a man between 60 and 75 years old with COVID-19, enrolled during active disease. Sequencing was performed on peripheral blood. This chain uses TRBV24-1 with TRBJ2-2, with D possibly being TRBD2 (6 bases). Here the CDR3 DNA reads TGTGCCACCAGTGACCTCACCACGGACTACCGGGGCACCGGGGAGCTGTTTTTT. Amino acids: CATSDLTTDYRGTGELFF.